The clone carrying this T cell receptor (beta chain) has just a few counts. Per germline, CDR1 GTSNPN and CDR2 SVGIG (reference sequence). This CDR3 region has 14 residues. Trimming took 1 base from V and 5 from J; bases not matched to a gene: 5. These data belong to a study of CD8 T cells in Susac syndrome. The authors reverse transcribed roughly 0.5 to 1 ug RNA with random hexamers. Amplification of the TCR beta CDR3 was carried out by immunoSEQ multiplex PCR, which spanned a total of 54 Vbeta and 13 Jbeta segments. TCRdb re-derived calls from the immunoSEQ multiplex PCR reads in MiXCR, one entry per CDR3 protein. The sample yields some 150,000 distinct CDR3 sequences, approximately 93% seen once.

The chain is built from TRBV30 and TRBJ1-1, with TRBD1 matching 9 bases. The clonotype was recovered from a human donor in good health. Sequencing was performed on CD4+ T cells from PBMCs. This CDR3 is CAWSETGGKTEAFF. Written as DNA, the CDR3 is TGTGCCTGGAGTGAGACAGGGGGGAAAACTGAAGCTTTCTTT.